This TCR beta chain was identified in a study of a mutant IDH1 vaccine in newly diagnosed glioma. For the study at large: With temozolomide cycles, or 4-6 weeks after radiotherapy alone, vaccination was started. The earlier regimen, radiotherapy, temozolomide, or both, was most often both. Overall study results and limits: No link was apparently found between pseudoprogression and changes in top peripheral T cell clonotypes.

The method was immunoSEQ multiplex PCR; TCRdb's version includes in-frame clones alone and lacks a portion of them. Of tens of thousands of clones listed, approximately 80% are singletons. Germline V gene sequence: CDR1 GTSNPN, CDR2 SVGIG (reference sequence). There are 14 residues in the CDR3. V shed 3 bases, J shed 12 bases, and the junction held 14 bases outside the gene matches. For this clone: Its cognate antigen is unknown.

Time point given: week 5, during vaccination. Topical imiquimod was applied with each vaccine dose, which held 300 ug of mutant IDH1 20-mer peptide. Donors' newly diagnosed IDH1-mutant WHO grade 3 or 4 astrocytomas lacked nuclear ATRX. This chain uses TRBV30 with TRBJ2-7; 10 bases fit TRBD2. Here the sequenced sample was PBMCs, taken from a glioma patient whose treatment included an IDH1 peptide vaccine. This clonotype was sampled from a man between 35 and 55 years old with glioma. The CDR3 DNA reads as TGTGCCTGGAGGCCCCAAGCGGGGGGGCCTTTAACGTACTTC. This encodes CAWRPQAGGPLTYF.